Sequencing of this TCR beta chain was carried out in a study of shared clonotypes between healthy human individuals (dated by TCRdb to about 2020). Context from the whole study: A couple of women and three men aged 18 to 49 years were included in the cohort. Each donor's leukapheresis produced roughly between roughly 0.85 and 9.5 billion PBMCs. For each donor, CD4 naive and CD4 memory were each run on three plates, CD8 naive on two plates, and CD8 memory on one plate. The study deeply sequenced blood TCR repertoires of about 5 healthy adults to estimate repertoire size and the extent of clonotype sharing between individuals. Libraries were prepared and TCR repertoires were sequenced by different laboratories using diverse techniques, in order to increase sequencing depth and limit assay-specific biases.

To note about this clone: No antigen is known for it. No much larger clone exists at a distance of one base, and base qualities are not known.

The CDR3 holds 15 amino acids from the cysteine to the phenylalanine. Only the CDR3 region is kept as DNA, spanning 45 bases read in frame from base 1. Reading the germline V gene gives CDR1 SGDLS and CDR2 YYNGEE. From V the trimming removes 4 bases and from J it removes 9 bases, while the gene matches leave 10 bases of the junction unaccounted for. Overall study outcomes, separate from this receptor: Based on pairwise subsampling, the degree of clonotype sharing among donors was expected to be affected by sequencing depth. Only blood was sampled, and tissue TCR repertoires likely differ from those in blood. Compared with non-shared clonotypes, clonotypes shared by all four sorted-subset donors had higher generation probabilities. Sharing across four donors was observed for approximately 4.6% of naive CD4, about 4% of naive CD8, about 2.5% of memory CD4, and around 0.44% of memory CD8 clonotypes. Naive subsets generally had larger estimated clonotype richness than memory subsets. Rarefaction of sorted-subset datasets indicated incomplete sequencing despite the large sequencing depth. The small number of donors limited the genetic and exposure-history diversity represented.

Using the deep immunoSEQ assay, TCR CDR3 regions were amplified from genomic DNA by multiplex PCR. Extracted genomic DNA from each cell subset was distributed evenly across all wells of several immunoSEQ 96-well plates, and each plate was treated as a replicate. Each replicate PCR for sorted subsets received about 0.2 ug genomic DNA, equal to some 32,000 T cell genomes. The purified libraries were quantified using a Qubit 3.0 fluorometer, sized with a Bioanalyzer 2100, and then quantified again using the KAPA Library Quantification kit. Every immunoSEQ 96-well plate was sequenced on a dedicated single-read 150-cycle Illumina NextSeq 550 flow cell. The study's processing was this. Because the immunoSEQ output held only junctional sequences and lacked quality scores, the filtering could not match the filtering applied to full-length reads. To assign V/J genes and CDR3, sequences were annotated against IMGT germline references using PyIR, a Python wrapper for IgBLAST v1.9. Reads were removed for weak V/J assignments (E-value above 1e-6), missing CDR3, stop codons, out-of-frame junctions, or ambiguous translated residues. A V3J clonotype was defined by an identical inferred V gene, J gene, and CDR3 amino acid sequence. Percentage overlap between repertoires was calculated by dividing the number of shared unique clonotypes by the size of the smaller repertoire. RTK rarefaction, the Chao1 estimator, and Recon v2.1 estimates of unobserved clonotypes were used to assess repertoire richness. Generation probabilities for all TCRbeta clonotypes obtained by the gDNA method from several donors were computed using OLGA. In its TCRdb copy, this immuneACCESS table keeps in-frame sequences only and misses some clones. Where compared with another copy, unresolved V genes explain less than half of these, and the others have no known cause. V and J calls and clone size follow that table, whereas D and trimming were derived from the DNA. The table for this sample lists around 1.9 million clones; just under 95% of them were counted only once. 1.5% to 2% of the sample belongs to the ten largest clones.

CD8 naive samples were obtained by positive selection for CCR7 among CD45RO-negative cells, yielding a CD45RA+CCR7+ population from which TemRA cells were excluded. Donors were healthy HIV-negative adults with no recently reported acute infections or vaccinations. Only Caucasian adults living in Nashville, Tennessee, USA were represented among the donors. After blood collection by leukapheresis, PBMCs were isolated using Ficoll-Histopaque density gradient centrifugation and then cryopreserved in the vapor phase of liquid nitrogen. Analytical flow cytometry was used to check the purity and quantity of every magnetically sorted T cell population. Genomic DNA was isolated from every sorted fraction and measured by UV absorbance on a Nanodrop 2000c.

The rearrangement joined TRBV9 to TRBJ2-1; 10 bases in the middle match TRBD2. The sample was naive CD8+ T cells from PBMCs. Per the publication, the cell subset or site label means: CD45RA+CCR7+. The sequence derives from a man younger than 30 in good health. Some clones in this sample may be carry-over from other donors' samples. The CDR3 protein: CASSPLLAGAGEQFF. The DNA is as follows: TGTGCCAGCAGCCCCCTGCTAGCGGGAGCGGGTGAGCAGTTCTTC.